Presented here are 5 T cell receptor beta chains from one specimen sequenced in a study of blood T cell repertoires in COVID-19. Data came from immunoSEQ multiplex PCR; TCRdb stores just in-frame clones and leaves some out. In the table there are roughly 100,000 clones, 85% of which are singletons. The source material was peripheral blood. Every receptor here comes from a woman aged 70 to 79 with active or convalescent COVID-19.

The genes are TRBV5-8 and TRBJ1-5, with 9 bases fitting TRBD1. V shed 6 bases, J shed 7 bases, and the junction held 5 bases outside the gene matches. Germline V gene data show CDR1 as SGHTS and CDR2 as YDEGEE. The CDR3 is 13 amino acids. The CDR3 coding sequence is TGTGCCAGCACCTTAACAGGGGGCCAGCCCCAGCATTTT. Encoded protein: CASTLTGGQPQHF.

This clone was detected ten times or more. The chain recombines TRBV5-1 with TRBJ1-1, with D hard to call. The V and J ends lost 4 bases and 1 base respectively, with 17 bases between them. Germline lookup yields CDR1 SGHRS and CDR2 YFSETQ. This CDR3 is 16 amino acids long. The CDR3 DNA sequence: TGCGCCAGCAGCCCGGCGAGGAGGGTCGCGAACACTGAAGCTTTCTTT. This codes for CASSPARRVANTEAFF.

The chain employs TRBV20-1 and TRBJ2-7, with D unresolved. This CDR3 is 11 amino acids long. V lost 2 bases and J lost 7, with 9 bases in between. Germline loops: CDR1 DFQATT, CDR2 SNEGSKA (reference sequence). The CDR3 coding sequence is TGCAGTGCTAGATCGACTGGTGAGCAGTACTTC. Its translation: CSARSTGEQYF.

The V and J genes are TRBV6-6 and TRBJ1-5; no reliable D call. V lost 0 bases to trimming and J lost 7 bases, with 13 bases between them. CDR1 is MNHNY, CDR2 SVGAGI, per germline (reference sequence). This CDR3 spans 15 amino acids. CDR3 protein: CASSYSFPERQPQHF. CDR3 DNA sequence: TGTGCCAGCAGTTACTCATTCCCCGAGCGGCAGCCCCAGCATTTT.

The genes are TRBV5-1 and TRBJ2-3; 9 bases align to TRBD2. Germline trimming cut 4 bases from V and 4 bases from J; bases unmatched to any gene: 7. The CDR3 loop spans 15 amino acids. Per germline, CDR1 SGHRS and CDR2 YFSETQ. The CDR3 reads CASSRTSAGSDTQYF. CDR3 bases: TGCGCCAGCAGCAGGACTAGCGCGGGGTCAGATACGCAGTATTTT.